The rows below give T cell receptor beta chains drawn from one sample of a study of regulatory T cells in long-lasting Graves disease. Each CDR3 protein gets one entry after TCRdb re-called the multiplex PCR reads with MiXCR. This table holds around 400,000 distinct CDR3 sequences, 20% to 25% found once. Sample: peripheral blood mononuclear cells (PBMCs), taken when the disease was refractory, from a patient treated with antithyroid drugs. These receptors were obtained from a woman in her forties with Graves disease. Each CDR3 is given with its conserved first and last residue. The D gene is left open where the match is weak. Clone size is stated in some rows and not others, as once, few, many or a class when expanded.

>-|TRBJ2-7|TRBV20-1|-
TGCAGTGCTAGACCATCAACTCACAGGGTTTTCAGTCGCGAGCAGTACTTC
CSARPSTHRVFSREQYF
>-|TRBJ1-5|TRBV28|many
TGTGCCAGCAGTCCAGGACATAGCAATCAGCCCCAGCATTTT
CASSPGHSNQPQHF
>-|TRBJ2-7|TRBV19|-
TGTGCCAGTAGTATAGACGGTTGGGCAGCCTCCTACGAGCAGTACTTC
CASSIDGWAASYEQYF
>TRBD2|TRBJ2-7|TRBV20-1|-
TGCAGTGCTACCAGACTAGCGGGTCCCCGGGAGCAGTACTTC
CSATRLAGPREQYF
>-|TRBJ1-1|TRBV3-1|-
TGTGCCAGCAGCCACCGACAGGTGAACACTGAAGCTTTCTTT
CASSHRQVNTEAFF
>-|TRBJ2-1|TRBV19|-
TGTGCCAGTAGGGACGGGAGCGGTTGGGATGAGCAGTTCTTC
CASRDGSGWDEQFF
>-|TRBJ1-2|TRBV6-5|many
TGTGCCAGCAGTTACCCGGGACCCTCCGGTGGCTACACCTTC
CASSYPGPSGGYTF
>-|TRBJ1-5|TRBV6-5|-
TGTGCCAGCAGTTATGTTGGGACATGGAGCAATCAGCCCCGGTATTTT
CASSYVGTWSNQPRYF
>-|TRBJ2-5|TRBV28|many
TGTGCCACCAACGTGGGGGCGGAAGAGACCCAGTACTTC
CATNVGAEETQYF
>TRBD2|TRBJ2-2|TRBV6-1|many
TGTGCCAGCAGGAAGATAGCGGGCAGTGCCGGGGAGCTGTTTTTT
CASRKIAGSAGELFF
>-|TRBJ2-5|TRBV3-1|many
TGTGCCAGCAGCCCTTCGACTGTGGTACAAGAGACCCAGTACTTC
CASSPSTVVQETQYF
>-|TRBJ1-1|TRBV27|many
TGTGCCAGCACCGGGGGGGGGTATGAAGCTTTCTTT
CASTGGGYEAFF
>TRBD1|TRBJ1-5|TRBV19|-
TGTGCCAGTAGGCACAGGGGGAATCAGCCCCAGCATTTT
CASRHRGNQPQHF
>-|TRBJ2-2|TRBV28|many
TGTGCCAGCAGTTTCGCTAGTCGGTGGACCGGGGAGCTGTTTTTT
CASSFASRWTGELFF
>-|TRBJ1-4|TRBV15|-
TGTGCCACCAGCAGAGAGTGGGGCAGGACCGGTGAAAAACTGTTTTTT
CATSREWGRTGEKLFF
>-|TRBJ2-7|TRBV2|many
TGTGCCAGCAGTGTCCTCCGGGCCCCACCCTACGAGCAGTACTTC
CASSVLRAPPYEQYF
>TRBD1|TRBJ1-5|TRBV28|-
TGTGCCAGCAGAACAGGGGGACTTAGCAATCAGCCCCAGCATTTT
CASRTGGLSNQPQHF
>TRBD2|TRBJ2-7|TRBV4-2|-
TGTGCCAGCAGCCGACTCTTACCAGCGGGAGGGTTGGACGAGCAGTACTTC
CASSRLLPAGGLDEQYF
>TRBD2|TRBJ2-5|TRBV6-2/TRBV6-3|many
TGTGCCAGCAGTTACTCCCTGGGCGGGAGAGAGACCCAGTACTTC
CASSYSLGGRETQYF
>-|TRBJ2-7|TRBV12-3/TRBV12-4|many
TGTGCCAGCAGTCAGGGGGGAGGCTACGAGCAGTACTTC
CASSQGGGYEQYF
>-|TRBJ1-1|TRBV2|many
TGTGCCAGCAAGCGGGGAGCCCCCACTGAAGCTTTCTTT
CASKRGAPTEAFF
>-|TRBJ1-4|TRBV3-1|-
TGTGCCAGCAGCCAAGATTACGGAGTGTCCCAATGGTCGGCTAATGAAAAACTGTTTTTT
CASSQDYGVSQWSANEKLFF
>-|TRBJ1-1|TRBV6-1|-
TGTGCCAGCAGGTCCACGGGACAAGGAGTTACTGAAGCTTTCTTT
CASRSTGQGVTEAFF
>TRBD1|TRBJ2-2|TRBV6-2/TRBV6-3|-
TGTGCCAGCATGACAGGGGCTAACGCCGGGGAGCTGTTTTTT
CASMTGANAGELFF
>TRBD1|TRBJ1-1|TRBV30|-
TGTGCCTGCTTGACAGGGAGGGGAGACACTGAAGCTTTCTTT
CACLTGRGDTEAFF
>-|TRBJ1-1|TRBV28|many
TGTGCCAGCAGTTTCCCCCGGGACATTCTAGGCTTT
CASSFPRDILGF
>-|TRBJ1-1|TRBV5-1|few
TGCGCCAGCAGCTACGGAGTGGGGGGAGTAATGAACACTGAAGCTTTCTTT
CASSYGVGGVMNTEAFF
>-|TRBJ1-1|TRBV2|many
TGTGCCAGCCGCAGGACGGGCACTGAAGCTTTCTTT
CASRRTGTEAFF
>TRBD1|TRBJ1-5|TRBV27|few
TGTGCCAGCAGTCCCAACGGACAGGGGGCTTTTGTCAATCAGCCCCAGCATTTT
CASSPNGQGAFVNQPQHF
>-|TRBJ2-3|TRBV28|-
TGTGCCAGCAATCCTAGGACGTCTAGCACAGATACGCAGTATTTT
CASNPRTSSTDTQYF
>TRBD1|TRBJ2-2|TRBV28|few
TGTGCCAGCAGTTTAAGTCGCTCGTGGCAGGGGGCGTCCGGGGAGCTGTTTTTT
CASSLSRSWQGASGELFF
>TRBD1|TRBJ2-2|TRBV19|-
TGTGCCACCACCAGCAGGGGGACCGGGGAGCTGTTTTTT
CATTSRGTGELFF
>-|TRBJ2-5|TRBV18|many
TGTGCCAGCTCACCACCCACGGCCCAGGAGACCCAGTACTTC
CASSPPTAQETQYF
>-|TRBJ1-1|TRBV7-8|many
TGTGCCAGCAGCTTGGCCGATACGAACACTGAAGCTTTCTTT
CASSLADTNTEAFF
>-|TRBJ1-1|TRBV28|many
TGTGCCAGCAGTTTCTCCAGGACTGAAGCTTTCTTT
CASSFSRTEAFF
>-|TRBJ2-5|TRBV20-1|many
TGCAGTGCAGAGGGGGGGGAGACCCAGTACTTC
CSAEGGETQYF
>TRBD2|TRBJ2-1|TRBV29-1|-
TGCAGCGCTGAGCGGGGCCTCTACAATGAGCAGTTCTTC
CSAERGLYNEQFF
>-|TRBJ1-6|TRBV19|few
TGTGCCAGTAAGCGCGCCCGGTGGGATAATTCACCCCTCCACTTT
CASKRARWDNSPLHF
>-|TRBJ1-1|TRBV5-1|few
TGCGCCAGCAGCTTGAATTGGGCGAACACTGAAGCTTTCTTT
CASSLNWANTEAFF
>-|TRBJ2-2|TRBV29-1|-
TGCAGCGTTGGTAGCGCCCCCGGGGAGCTGTTTTTT
CSVGSAPGELFF
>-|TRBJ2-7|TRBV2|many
TGTGCCAGCAGTGTGTTCGACGAGCAGTACTTC
CASSVFDEQYF
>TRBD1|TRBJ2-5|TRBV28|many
TGTGCCAGCAGCTTCTACAGGGGGCGCAAAACCCAGTACTTC
CASSFYRGRKTQYF